This TCR beta chain originates from a study of molecular identifiers for immune sequencing clone quantification. General study results and limits: Clones of above 20 RNA copies carried over 99% of effector molecules; in naive cells they carried under 1%.

The CDR3 has 16 amino acids. Trimming stripped 3 bases from V and 0 bases from J, with 12 bases between. CDR1 is LNHNV, CDR2 YYDKDF, per germline (reference sequence). Bulk TCR libraries used previously described methods and listed TCR primers. A single record per CDR3 protein comes from TCRdb applying MiXCR to the PCR reads. The repertoire consists of more than 300,000 distinct CDR3 sequences, with 20% to 25% occurring once and the leading ten covering about 0.81%. This clonotype has ten or more counts. Its antigen is unidentified. Source material: naive CD8+ T cells from blood, with Jurkat cell RNA spiked in. Subset here: FACS-sorted CD8+CD4-CCR7+CD45RA+ naive T cells. V is TRBV15 and J is TRBJ1-5; D perhaps matches TRBD1 (6 bases). This TCR came from a human donor in good health. Some libraries in this study had Jurkat cell RNA spiked in. The DNA of the CDR3 is TGTGCCACCAGCAGCCAGACAGGCTATAGCAATCAGCCCCAGCATTTT. Translating it yields CATSSQTGYSNQPQHF.